This TCR beta chain was identified in a study of cytomegalovirus exposure and HLA in healthy donors. Study results and caveats: In a later analysis, DRB1 alleles had the most associated TCRs; HLA-C alleles the fewest. Reports indicated that the classifier achieved high specificity and sensitivity in diagnosing cytomegalovirus status. Testing in vitro showed three CMV-associated chains specific for CMV antigens.

Worth noting for this clone: Its specificity is not known. One junction end disagrees with the germline gene, perhaps due to a read error.

In nominal health when sampled, donors likely had unrecorded immune exposures nonetheless. The CDR3 runs to 12 residues. Germline V CDR1 and CDR2: LGHNA, YNFKEQ. The study ran its PCR with 60 Vbeta and 13 Jbeta primers. The table came from immunoSEQ multiplex PCR; TCRdb's copy has only in-frame clones and leaves some out. The repertoire has some 200,000 clones, 80% to 85% of them found once; the top ten carry around 2.2%. Sequencing used PBMCs. The chain has TRBV4-2 and TRBJ2-4; TRBD1 is a possible D gene (5 bases). The TCR comes from a woman in her 30s in good health and CMV-seronegative. In DNA, the CDR3 is TGTGCCAGCAGCTTACCAGGGAACAGTCAGTACTTC. Protein sequence: CASSLPGNSQYF.